The clone carrying this T cell receptor (beta chain) was seen only a few times. Its specificity is unknown. The V gene lost 7 bases and the J gene lost 1 base, with 14 bases spanning the gap. Germline V gene lookup returns CDR1 MNHNS and CDR2 SASEGT. This CDR3 is 15 amino acids long. Sequencing was performed with immunoSEQ multiplex PCR; in TCRdb, only in-frame clones are kept and a portion is missing. The sample carries 25,000 to 35,000 clones, 60% to 85% recorded once. The sample is drawn from a study of T cells in narcolepsy. Broader study findings: Healthy controls reportedly lacked the autoreactive clonotypes serially found in patients' blood. HCRT-specific and TRIB2-specific autoreactive clonotypes appeared among same-patient CSF and blood CD4+ clonotypes.

The source of this sequence is a human donor in good health. Input material: memory (CD45RA-) CD4+ T cells from blood. The chain carries TRBV6-1 and TRBJ1-5; the D gene is possibly TRBD1 (5 bases). CDR3 sequence (DNA): TGTGCCAGCACCCCCGTCGGGGCCAGCAATCAGCCCCAGCATTTT. Its translation: CASTPVGASNQPQHF.